This T cell receptor (beta chain) was recovered during a study of CXCR3-negative and CXCR3-positive naive CD8 T cells. With UMI labels, 5' RACE was used to prepare the TRB cDNA libraries. TCRdb reanalyzed the 5' RACE reads and collapses them to one entry per CDR3 protein, without DNA. This sample's table reports roughly 8,000 distinct CDR3 sequences. Among CD8+ T cells, naive ones were CD45RO-CCR7+CD27+CD95-. Germline CDR1 and CDR2: SGHRS and YFSETQ. The CDR3 sequence is 15 residues long. Sequencing was carried out using naive CXCR3- CD8+ T cells from blood. As for subset: CD45RO-CCR7+CD27+CD95- naive CD8+ T cells lacking CXCR3 (TNR3-). The sequence derives from a human donor in good health. Some clones in this sample may be carry-over from other donors' samples. This chain joins TRBV5-1 and TRBJ2-3; TCRdb proposes TRBD1, but this gene call is untestable without DNA. The chain's CDR3 is CASSLAGGEGDTQYF.